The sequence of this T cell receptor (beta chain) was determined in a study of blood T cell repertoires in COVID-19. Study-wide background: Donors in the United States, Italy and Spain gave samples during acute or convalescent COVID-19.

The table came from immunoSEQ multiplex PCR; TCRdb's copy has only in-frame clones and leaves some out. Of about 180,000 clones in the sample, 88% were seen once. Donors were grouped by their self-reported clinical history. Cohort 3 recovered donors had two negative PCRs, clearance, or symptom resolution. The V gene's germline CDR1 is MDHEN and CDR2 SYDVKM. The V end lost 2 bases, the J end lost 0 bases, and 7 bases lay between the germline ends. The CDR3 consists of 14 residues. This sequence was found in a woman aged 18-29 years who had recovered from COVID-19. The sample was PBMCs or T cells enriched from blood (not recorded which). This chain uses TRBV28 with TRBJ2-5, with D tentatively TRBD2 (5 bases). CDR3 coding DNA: TGTGCCAGCAGTTTAGCGAGGGACCAAGAGACCCAGTACTTC. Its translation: CASSLARDQETQYF. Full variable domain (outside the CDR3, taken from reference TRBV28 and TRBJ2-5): DVKVTQSSRYLVKRTGEKVFLECVQDMDHENMFWYRQDPGLGLRLIYFSYDVKMKEKGDIPEGYSVSREKKERFSLILESASTNQTSMYLCASSLARDQETQYFGPGTRLLVL.